These 7 T cell receptor beta chains were all obtained from the same sample, sequenced in a study of blood T cell repertoires in COVID-19. Sequencing was performed with immunoSEQ multiplex PCR; in TCRdb, only in-frame clones are kept and a portion is missing. The data show around 36,000 clones, approximately 85% seen once. Sequencing was done on a sample of peripheral blood. The receptors were sampled from a man aged 60 to 75 with acute or convalescent COVID-19.

The chain is built from TRBV29-1 and TRBJ2-3; tentatively, D is TRBD2 (6 bases). This CDR3 region has 13 residues. The germline CDR1 and CDR2 sequences are SQVTM and ANQGSEA. With 4 bases removed from V and 1 base from J, the gap between germline ends came to 9 bases. For the CDR3, the DNA is TGCAGCGTTGGGAGGGGTGGCACAGATACGCAGTATTTT. It translates to CSVGRGGTDTQYF.

V and J are TRBV2 and TRBJ1-2; possible D gene TRBD1, 5 bases. Trimming cost V 7 bases and J 5 bases, with 11 bases left between them. From germline, CDR1 is SNHLY and CDR2 FYNNEI. This CDR3 region has 12 residues. CDR3 amino acids: CASKWGEYGYTF. The CDR3, as DNA: TGTGCCAGCAAGTGGGGGGAGTATGGCTACACCTTC. Using reference TRBV2 and TRBJ1-2 for the parts outside the CDR3, the full variable domain is EPEVTQTPSHQVTQMGQEVILRCVPISNHLYFYWYRQILGQKVEFLVSFYNNEISEKSEIFDDQFSVERPDGSNFTLKIRSTKLEDSAMYFCASKWGEYGYTFGSGTRLTVV.

CDR3 sequence (DNA): TGTGCCAGCAGCGTTCACCTAGCGGGGAATTCCGGGGAGCTGTTTTTT. Translation gives CASSVHLAGNSGELFF. J is TRBJ2-2 and V is TRBV11-2, with 9 positions matching TRBD2. V lost 5 bases to trimming and J lost 6 bases; unmatched junction nucleotides: 10. CDR3 length equals 16 residues. CDR1 SGHAT and CDR2 FQNNGV come from the germline V gene.

The rearrangement joins TRBV5-4 to TRBJ2-2, with a tentative D call TRBD2 (5 bases). The CDR3 runs 17 residues. Trimming cost V 4 bases and J 4 bases, with 20 bases left between them. Germline V lookup: CDR1 SGHNT, CDR2 YYREEE (reference sequence). CDR3 DNA: TGTGCCAGCAGCCTCGGAGGTTGGCTGGCGGGCACCGGGGAGCTGTTTTTT. Protein sequence: CASSLGGWLAGTGELFF.

This chain uses TRBV6-5 with TRBJ2-2; 8 bases align to TRBD2. Germline CDR1 reads MNHEY; CDR2 reads SVGAGI. V shed 7 bases, J shed 2 bases, and the junction held 6 bases outside the gene matches. This CDR3 contains 15 residues. For the CDR3, the DNA is TGTGCCAGCAACCCGGGACTAGATAACACCGGGGAGCTGTTTTTT. Protein product: CASNPGLDNTGELFF.

The rearrangement links TRBV14 to TRBJ2-3; 7 bases fit TRBD2. Germline CDR1 SGHDN, CDR2 FVKESK. CDR3 length: 16 residues. The V segment lost 4 bases and the J segment 4 bases; nucleotides outside the gene matches: 11. The CDR3 loop is CASSLGGAGSSDTQYF. The CDR3 nucleotides read TGTGCCAGCAGCCTAGGTGGAGCGGGGAGCTCAGATACGCAGTATTTT.

The chain recombines TRBV18 with TRBJ1-1; D is undetermined. Between the trimmed V and J ends, which lost 5 bases and 1 base, there was a span of 8 bases. Germline V lookup: CDR1 KGHSH, CDR2 LQKENI. The CDR3 spans 13 residues. The CDR3, as DNA: TGTGCCAGCTCAAGCGCAGCGAACACTGAAGCTTTCTTT. This encodes CASSSAANTEAFF. The full variable domain, with the rest looked up from reference TRBV18 and TRBJ1-1, is NAGVMQNPRHLVRRRGQEARLRCSPMKGHSHVYWYRQLPEEGLKFMVYLQKENIIDESGMPKERFSAEFPKEGPSILRIQQVVRGDSAAYFCASSSAANTEAFFGQGTRLTVV.